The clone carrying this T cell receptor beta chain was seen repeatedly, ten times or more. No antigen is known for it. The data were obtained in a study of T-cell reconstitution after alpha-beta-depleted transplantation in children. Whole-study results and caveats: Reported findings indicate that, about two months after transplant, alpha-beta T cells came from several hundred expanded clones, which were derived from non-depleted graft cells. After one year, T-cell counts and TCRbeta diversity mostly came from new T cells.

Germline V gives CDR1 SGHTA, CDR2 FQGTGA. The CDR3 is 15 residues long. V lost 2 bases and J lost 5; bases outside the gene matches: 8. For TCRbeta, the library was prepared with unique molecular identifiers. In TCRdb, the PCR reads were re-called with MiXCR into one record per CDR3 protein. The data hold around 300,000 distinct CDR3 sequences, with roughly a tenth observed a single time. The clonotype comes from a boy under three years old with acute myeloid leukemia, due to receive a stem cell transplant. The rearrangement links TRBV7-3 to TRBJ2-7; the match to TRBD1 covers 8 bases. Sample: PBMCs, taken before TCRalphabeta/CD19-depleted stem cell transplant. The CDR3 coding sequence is TGTGCCAGCAGCTTACATGGTCAGGGGGCCCACGAGCAGTACTTC. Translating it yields CASSLHGQGAHEQYF.